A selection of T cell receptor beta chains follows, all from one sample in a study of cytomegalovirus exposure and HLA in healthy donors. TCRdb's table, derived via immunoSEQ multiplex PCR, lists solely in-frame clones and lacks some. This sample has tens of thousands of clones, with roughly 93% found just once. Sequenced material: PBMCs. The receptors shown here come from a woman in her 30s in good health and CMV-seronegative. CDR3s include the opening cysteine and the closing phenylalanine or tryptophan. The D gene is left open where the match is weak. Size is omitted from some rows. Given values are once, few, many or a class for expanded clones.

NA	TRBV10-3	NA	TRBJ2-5	TGTGCCATCAGTGAGTCGGGGGCTGAGACCCAGTACTTC	CAISESGAETQYF
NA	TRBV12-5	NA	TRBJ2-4	TGTGCTAGTGGTTCGGGAAACATTCAGTACTTC	CASGSGNIQYF
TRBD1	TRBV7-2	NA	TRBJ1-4	TGTGCCAGCAGCTCGGACAGGGGTGAAAAACTGTTTTTT	CASSSDRGEKLFF
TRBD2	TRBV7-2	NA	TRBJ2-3	TGTGCCAGCAGCTTAGGACTAGCGGGGAACGCAGTATATTTT	CASSLGLAGNAVYF
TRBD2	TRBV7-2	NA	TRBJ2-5	TGTGCCAGCAGCTTGGGGAGCGGGAGCGTAAAGGTGACCCAGTACTTC	CASSLGSGSVKVTQYF
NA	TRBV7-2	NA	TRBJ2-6	TGTGCCAGCAGCCCTCGTTGGGGCAGGGGTCTCTCTGGGGCCAACGTCCTGACTTTC	CASSPRWGRGLSGANVLTF
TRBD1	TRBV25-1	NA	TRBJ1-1	TGTGCCAGCAGTGAAGAGGGGGCCAGGATGAACACTGAAGCTTTCTTT	CASSEEGARMNTEAFF
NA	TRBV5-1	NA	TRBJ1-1	TGCGCCAGCAGCTTGGTAGCTAACACTGAAGCTTTCTTT	CASSLVANTEAFF
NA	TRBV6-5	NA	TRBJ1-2	TGTGCCAGCAGTTACTCGCTGGGGGGCTATGGCTACACCTTC	CASSYSLGGYGYTF
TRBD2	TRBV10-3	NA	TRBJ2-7	TGTGCCATCAGTACGGGGGGTTCCTACGAGCAGTACTTC	CAISTGGSYEQYF
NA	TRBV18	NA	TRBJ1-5	TGTGCCAGCTCACCACCGGTCCCAGGGGCCCCAAATCAGCCCCAGCATTTT	CASSPPVPGAPNQPQHF
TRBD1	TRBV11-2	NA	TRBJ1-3	TGTGCCAGCAGCTTAGATCCTATGGGACAGGGAAACACCATATATTTT	CASSLDPMGQGNTIYF
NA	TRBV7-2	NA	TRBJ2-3	TGTGCCAGCAGCTTAGGGGCTAGCGCAGATACGCAGTATTTT	CASSLGASADTQYF
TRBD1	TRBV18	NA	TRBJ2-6	TGTGCCAGCTCACCGGGGACAGGAACTGGGGCCAACGTCCTGACTTTC	CASSPGTGTGANVLTF
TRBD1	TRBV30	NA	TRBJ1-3	TGTGCCTTGACAGGGGGGGGTGGACGGAACACCATATATTTT	CALTGGGGRNTIYF
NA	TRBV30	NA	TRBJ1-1	TGTGCCTGGACTCAAAGCAGGGGTGGCACTGAAGCTTTCTTT	CAWTQSRGGTEAFF
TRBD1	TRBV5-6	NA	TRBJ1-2	TGTGCCAGCAGCTTACTCGGGACAGAATCTGCTAACTATGGCTACACCTTC	CASSLLGTESANYGYTF
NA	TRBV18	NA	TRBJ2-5	TGTGCCAGCTCGCCTACCCTCCAAGAGACCCAGTACTTC	CASSPTLQETQYF
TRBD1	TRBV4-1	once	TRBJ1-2	TGCGCCAGCAGCCTATTATATCTAGGACAGGGTAAGGAAGGCTACACCTTC	CASSLLYLGQGKEGYTF
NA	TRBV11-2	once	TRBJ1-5	TGTGCCAGCAGCCTCAGCGGCCAAAGCAATCAGCCCCAGCATTTT	CASSLSGQSNQPQHF
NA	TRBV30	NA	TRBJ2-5	TGTGCCTGGGCCTCTAGGGGAGAGACCCAGTACTTC	CAWASRGETQYF
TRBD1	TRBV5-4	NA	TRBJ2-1	TGTGCCAGCAGCTTGGACAGGGGTCCCTACAATGAGCAGTTCTTC	CASSLDRGPYNEQFF
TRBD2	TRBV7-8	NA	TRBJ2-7	TGTGCCAGCAGCTCAACGGGGGGTTCTAGCGGGAGTTTCGTCGCCGAGCAGTACTTC	CASSSTGGSSGSFVAEQYF
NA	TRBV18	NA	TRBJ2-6	TGTGCCAGCTCACCCCGGAGCTCTGGGGCCAACGTCCTGACTTTC	CASSPRSSGANVLTF
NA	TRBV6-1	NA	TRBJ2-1	TGTGCCAGCACTGAAAAGGGGTATTCGAGCTACAATGAGCAGTTCTTC	CASTEKGYSSYNEQFF
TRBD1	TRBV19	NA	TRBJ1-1	TGTGCCAGTAGTACCAGGGGGGTCGTAGGACGGGACACTGAAGCTTTCTTT	CASSTRGVVGRDTEAFF
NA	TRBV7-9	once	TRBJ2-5	TGTGCCAGCAGCTCCATGGAGACCCAGTACTTC	CASSSMETQYF
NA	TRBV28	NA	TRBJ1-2	TGTGCCAGCAGTTTGGGAGCGGTTAACTATGGCTACACCTTC	CASSLGAVNYGYTF
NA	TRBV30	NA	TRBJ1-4	TGTGCCTGGCACAAAGGGAGGGCAACTAATGAAAAACTGTTTTTT	CAWHKGRATNEKLFF
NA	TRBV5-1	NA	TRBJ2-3	TGCGCCAGCAGCTTTAGAGATACGCAGTATTTT	CASSFRDTQYF
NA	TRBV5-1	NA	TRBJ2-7	TGCGCCAGCAGCCCCCGACAGGGACTCGTATACGAGCAGTACTTC	CASSPRQGLVYEQYF
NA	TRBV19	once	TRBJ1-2	TGTGCCAGTAGTACCCACTTGGTGGACTATGGCTACACCTTC	CASSTHLVDYGYTF
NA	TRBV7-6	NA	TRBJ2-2	TGTGCCAGCAGCTTAATAGGGAGTCAGCTGTTTTTT	CASSLIGSQLFF
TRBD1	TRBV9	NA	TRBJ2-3	TGTGCCAGCAGCTCAGGGACAGCCCCAGATACGCAGTATTTT	CASSSGTAPDTQYF
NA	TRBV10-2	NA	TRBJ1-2	TGCGCCAGCAGTGAGCAACTTAGGGACAAGGCTTACACCTTC	CASSEQLRDKAYTF
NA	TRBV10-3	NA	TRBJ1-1	TGTGCCATCAGTGATAGGGCAGGGCCGGTCAATTTGAACACTGAAGCTTTCTTT	CAISDRAGPVNLNTEAFF
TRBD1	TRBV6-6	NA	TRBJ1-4	TGTGCCAGCAGTCCGCGGACAGGGAATGGAAAACTGTTTTTT	CASSPRTGNGKLFF
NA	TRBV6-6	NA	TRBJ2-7	TGTGCCAGCAGTGGGACGGGGGGCCGGTCCGAGCAGTACTTC	CASSGTGGRSEQYF
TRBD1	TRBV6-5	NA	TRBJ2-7	TGTGCCAGCAGTTACTCTAAACAGGGGCCAACCTACGAGCAGTACTTC	CASSYSKQGPTYEQYF
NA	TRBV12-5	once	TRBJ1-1	TGTGCTAGTGGTCTAGAAACAGGTAAAGCTTTCTTT	CASGLETGKAFF
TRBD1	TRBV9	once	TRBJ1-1	TGTGCCATAGTCAGGGGGAAGACTGAAGCTTTCTTT	CAIVRGKTEAFF
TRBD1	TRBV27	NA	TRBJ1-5	TGTGCCAGCAGGTCGACAGGGGACAATCAGCCCCAGCATTTT	CASRSTGDNQPQHF
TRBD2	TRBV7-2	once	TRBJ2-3	TGTGCCAGCAGCCCAGGACGGGGGTTCGAGCGGGAGAGGCAGTATTTT	CASSPGRGFERERQYF
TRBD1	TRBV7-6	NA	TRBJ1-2	TGTGCCAGCAGCTCTGGGACAGGAAACTATGGCTACACCTTC	CASSSGTGNYGYTF
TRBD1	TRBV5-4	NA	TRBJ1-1	TGTGCCAGCAGCTCGGCCGGGACAGTGGGCACTGAAGCTTTCTTT	CASSSAGTVGTEAFF
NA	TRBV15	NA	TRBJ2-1	TGTGCCACCAGCGTACAGGGATTGACCTACAATGAGCAGTTCTTC	CATSVQGLTYNEQFF
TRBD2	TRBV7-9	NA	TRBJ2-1	TGTGCCAGCAGCCCCCGACTAGCGGGCTACAATGAGCAGTTCTTC	CASSPRLAGYNEQFF
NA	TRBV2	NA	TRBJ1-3	TGTGCCAGCACGGGGAGCTCTGGAAACACCATATATTTT	CASTGSSGNTIYF
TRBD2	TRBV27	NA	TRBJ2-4	TGTGCCAGCAGTTTACCCATGATGAGCGGGAGAACAGAAAACATTCAGTACTTC	CASSLPMMSGRTENIQYF
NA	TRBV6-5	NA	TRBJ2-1	TGTGCCAGCAGTTACTGGCCGGGGGCCTACAATGAGCAGTTCTTC	CASSYWPGAYNEQFF
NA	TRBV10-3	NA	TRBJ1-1	TGTGCCATCAGTGGAAAAATGACAGGAAAAACCTCTGAAGCTTTCTTT	CAISGKMTGKTSEAFF
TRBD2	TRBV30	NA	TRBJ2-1	TGTGCCTGGAGTAGGACTAGCGGGAGGAGGGGTGAGCAGTTCTTC	CAWSRTSGRRGEQFF
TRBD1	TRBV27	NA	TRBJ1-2	TGTGCCAGCAGTTTCTCTGACAGGGATCACTATGGCTACACCTTC	CASSFSDRDHYGYTF
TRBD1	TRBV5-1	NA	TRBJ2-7	TGCGCCAGCACCCCGGGTGGGACAGGGGCCTACGAGCAGTACTTC	CASTPGGTGAYEQYF